This T cell receptor beta chain originates from a study of blood T cell repertoires in COVID-19. Study as a whole: Acute and convalescent COVID-19 samples came from the United States, Italy and Spain. T cells, B-cell-depleted T cells, or PBMCs provided the cDNA or gDNA that served as material.

After removal of 6 bases from V and 9 bases from J, the junction contained 8 bases not matched to a gene. CDR1 and CDR2 from the germline V gene are MNHEY and SVGAGI. CDR3 length equals 13 residues. Assay: immunoSEQ multiplex PCR; the TCRdb copy retains only in-frame clones and omits some. The data show 200,000 to 300,000 clones, 82% seen once. The rearrangement links TRBV6-5 to TRBJ1-5; the match to TRBD1 covers 7 bases. The receptor's source is a woman in her seventies with acute or convalescent COVID-19. Material for sequencing was peripheral blood. The CDR3 nucleotides are TGTGCCAGCAGCCAACAGGGGAGCGGGCCCCAGCATTTT. This codes for CASSQQGSGPQHF.